These 5 T cell receptor beta chains came from one sample sequenced in a study of T cell changes during pregnancy in multiple sclerosis. TCRdb keeps only in-frame clones here, not all; method: immunoSEQ multiplex PCR. The sample lists roughly 77,000 clones; more than 90% were seen once. Sequenced material: peripheral blood, taken in the second trimester of pregnancy. These receptor sequences come from a female donor with multiple sclerosis, enrolled in a pregnancy study.

There are a few counts of this clone. This sequence joins TRBV19 and TRBJ1-5; TRBD1 matches at 8 bases. The CDR3 is made up of 17 amino acids. Trimming took 5 bases from V and 2 from J; bases not matched to a gene: 11. Germline CDR1 LNHDA, CDR2 SQIVND (reference sequence). The DNA for the CDR3 is TGTGCCAGTAGTCCGCCCGACAGGGGCCAGGGCAATCAGCCCCAGCATTTT. It encodes CASSPPDRGQGNQPQHF.

This chain uses TRBV6-5 with TRBJ2-5; TRBD2 agrees at 13 bases. The CDR3 is 15 amino acids. Germline V gene lookup returns CDR1 MNHEY and CDR2 SVGAGI. V shed 6 bases and J 5 bases; nucleotides not matched to a gene: 6. This CDR3 reads CASSQLAGGTETQYF. CDR3 in DNA: TGTGCCAGCAGCCAACTAGCGGGGGGGACGGAGACCCAGTACTTC.

The rearrangement links TRBV10-3 to TRBJ2-3; 14 bases line up with TRBD2. The length of the CDR3 is 18 residues. V lost 5 bases to trimming and J lost 3 bases; unmatched junction nucleotides: 10. Germline-derived CDR1 and CDR2 are ENHRY and SYGVKD. Here the CDR3 reads CAISSTSGGAGITDTQYF. In nucleotides, the CDR3 is TGTGCCATCAGTTCGACTAGCGGGGGGGCCGGAATAACAGATACGCAGTATTTT.

This clone was found once. Here the CDR3 DNA reads TGCGCCAGCACTCGACAGGGGGCTTGGACCGGGGAGCTGTTTTTT. Residues: CASTRQGAWTGELFF. The chain uses TRBV10-2 and TRBJ2-2; 10 positions agree with TRBD1. V lost 7 bases to trimming and J lost 5 bases; unmatched junction nucleotides: 7. Germline CDR1 WSHSY, CDR2 SAAADI. The CDR3 has 15 amino acids.

The chain employs TRBV4-2 and TRBJ2-1; D unclear. The germline V and J ends were trimmed by 4 bases and 10 bases, with 8 bases remaining between them. The CDR3 runs 11 residues. Germline V lookup: CDR1 LGHNA, CDR2 YNFKEQ. As DNA, the CDR3 is TGTGCCAGCAGCCTGGCCGGGGAGCAGTTCTTC. Residues: CASSLAGEQFF.